Following are 4 T cell receptor beta chains from one sample sequenced in a study of regulatory T cells in long-lasting Graves disease. Each CDR3 protein is one row after TCRdb ran MiXCR on the reads. This sample has approximately 1,000 distinct CDR3 sequences; around 81% occur once, and the top ten carry 12%. Scientists built the TCR library using RNA that was extracted from PBMCs. Source: peripheral blood mononuclear cells (PBMCs), taken with antithyroid drug treatment, in newly diagnosed or persistent Graves disease (not recorded which). These receptor sequences come from a woman aged 35-65 years with Graves disease.

V is TRBV3-1 and J is TRBJ1-2, with no clear D. V lost 7 bases and J 1 base, leaving 10 bases between the germline ends. This CDR3 has 13 amino acids. Germline V gene sequence: CDR1 LGHDT, CDR2 YNNKEL (reference sequence). CDR3 nucleotides: TGTGCCAGCATGGATCAATTTAACTATGGCTACACCTTC. It yields the protein CASMDQFNYGYTF.

The chain has TRBV16 and TRBJ1-1; tentative D call: TRBD1 (5 bases). V dropped 2 bases and J dropped 2 bases, with 9 bases sitting between them. The CDR3 totals 14 residues. Germline-derived CDR1 and CDR2 are KGHSY and FQNENV. CDR3 nucleotide sequence: TGTGCCAGCAGCCAAGGGGCAGACAACACTGAAGCTTTCTTT. The encoded protein is CASSQGADNTEAFF. The whole variable domain, filled in from reference TRBV16 and TRBJ1-1, reads GEEVAQTPKHLVRGEGQKAKLYCAPIKGHSYVFWYQQVLKNEFKFLISFQNENVFDETGMPKERFSAKCLPNSPCSLEIQATKLEDSAVYFCASSQGADNTEAFFGQGTRLTVV.

The chain employs TRBV19 and TRBJ2-6; D is undetermined. V shed 6 bases and J shed 2 bases, with 14 bases lying between them. CDR1 and CDR2 (germline): LNHDA, SQIVND (reference sequence). The CDR3 sequence is 16 residues long. CDR3 protein: CASRTPVGTGANVLTF. CDR3 DNA: TGTGCCAGTAGAACCCCAGTGGGCACTGGGGCCAACGTCCTGACTTTC.

This clonotype was seen a handful of times. The J gene is TRBJ2-3, the V gene TRBV19; the D is unclear. Germline CDR1 and CDR2: LNHDA and SQIVND (reference sequence). The CDR3 spans 15 residues. The ends were cut back, 1 base at V and 6 bases at J, with 14 bases in the middle. The CDR3 DNA reads as TGTGCCAGTAGTATAGGTGGCCTCCCGCGGGATACGCAGTATTTT. Protein sequence: CASSIGGLPRDTQYF. The variable domain in full, completed from reference TRBV19 and TRBJ2-3, reads DGGITQSPKYLFRKEGQNVTLSCEQNLNHDAMYWYRQDPGQGLRLIYYSQIVNDFQKGDIAEGYSVSREKKESFPLTVTSAQKNPTAFYLCASSIGGLPRDTQYFGPGTRLTVL.